This entry lists 20 T cell receptor gamma chains sequenced from one sample in a study of gamma-delta T cells after stem cell transplantation. TCRdb re-called clones from the RT-PCR reads via CATT. The sample contains about 5,000 gamma-chain clones, more than 15% of which appear only once. Sequenced: gamma-delta T cells. The receptors derive from a human donor. It is not recorded whose cells these are; they may come from a transplant donor.

This sequence joins TRGV9 and TRGJP. The CDR3 has 16 amino acids. V trimming: 2 bases; J trimming: 5 bases; junction bases outside the gene matches: 3. Germline-derived CDR1 and CDR2 are GITISATS and ISYDGTV (reference sequence). The CDR3 bases are TGTGCCTTGTGGGAGGGTAAAGAGTTGGGCAAAAAAATCAAGGTATTT. Amino acids: CALWEGKELGKKIKVF.

This sequence joins TRGV3 and TRGJ1 or TRGJ2. Looked up from germline, CDR1 is VTNTFY and CDR2 is YDVSTARD (reference sequence). The J segment lost 15 bases and the V segment lost 1 base, leaving 9 bases of the junction unmatched. CDR3 length: 11 residues. CDR3 coding DNA: TGTGCCACCTGGGACAGCATCTCGGCACTCTTT. This translates into CATWDSISALF.

Points on this clone: Distinct nucleotide sequences in the sample also encode this CDR3. The rearrangement uses TRGV2 and TRGJ1 or TRGJ2. CDR1 EGSNGY and CDR2 YDSYNSKV come from the germline V gene. Germline trimming cut 1 base from V and 0 bases from J; bases unmatched to any gene: 3. The CDR3 spans 14 residues. CDR3 bases: TGTGCCACCTGGGACGGACCGAATTATTATAAGAAACTCTTT. Translated: CATWDGPNYYKKLF.

This clone was found a few times. The chain recombines TRGV4 with TRGJP1. The junction had 3 bases not matched to a gene; V was cut back by 5 bases and J by 0 bases. The V gene's germline CDR1 is EGSTGY and CDR2 YDSYTSSV. The CDR3 sequence is 14 residues long. CDR3 region: CATWGYTTGWFKIF. In nucleotides, the CDR3 is TGTGCCACCTGGGGATATACCACTGGTTGGTTCAAGATATTT.

The rearrangement joins TRGV5 to TRGJ1 or TRGJ2. This CDR3 comprises 13 residues. The germline V gene encodes CDR1 VINAFY and CDR2 YDVSNSKD. V dropped 3 bases and J dropped 1; count of bases not matched to a gene: 3. The CDR3 DNA reads as TGTGCCACCTGGGACCCAAATTATTATAAGAAACTCTTT. Amino acids: CATWDPNYYKKLF.

The rearrangement joins TRGV3 to TRGJ1 or TRGJ2. The CDR3 loop spans 16 amino acids. Trimming removed 0 bases from V and 0 bases from J; junction bases left unmatched: 8. Germline assignment: CDR1 VTNTFY and CDR2 YDVSTARD (reference sequence). This CDR3 reads CATWDRPKGNYYKKLF. Written as DNA, the CDR3 is TGTGCCACCTGGGACAGGCCTAAGGGGAATTATTATAAGAAACTCTTT.

This clone has only a few counts. The chain links TRGV9 to TRGJP. Germline trimming cut 0 bases from V and 5 bases from J; bases unmatched to any gene: 4. The CDR3 contains 17 residues. Germline CDR1 GITISATS, CDR2 ISYDGTV (reference sequence). DNA of the CDR3: TGTGCCTTGTGGGAGGTGCTAAAAGAGTTGGGCAAAAAAATCAAGGTATTT. Protein product: CALWEVLKELGKKIKVF.

As concerns this clone: Germline is not matched at one junction end, which may reflect a read error. The DNA for the CDR3 is TGTGCCACCTGCGACGGGCAACATTATAAGAAACTCTTT. It specifies CATCDGQHYKKLF. The rearrangement links TRGV2 to TRGJ1 or TRGJ2. The CDR3 sequence is 13 residues long. The germline V gene has CDR1 EGSNGY and CDR2 YDSYNSKV.

This clone has more than one count but fewer than ten. The CDR3, as DNA: TGTGCCACCTGGGACAGCCTTATGATGGATTATAAGAAACTCTTT. Amino acids: CATWDSLMMDYKKLF. The chain joins TRGV3 to TRGJ1 or TRGJ2. This CDR3 has 15 amino acids. Trimming cost V 1 base and J 5 bases; bases outside gene matches: 11. In germline, CDR1 is VTNTFY, CDR2 YDVSTARD (reference sequence).

The chain is built from TRGV9 and TRGJ1 or TRGJ2. The CDR3 is 15 residues long. V gave up 3 bases and J gave up 2 bases; unmatched junction bases: 10. The germline V gene encodes CDR1 GITISATS and CDR2 ISYDGTV (reference sequence). The CDR3 loop reads CALWEPIPHYYKKLF. Here the CDR3 DNA reads TGTGCCTTGTGGGAGCCAATTCCCCATTATTATAAGAAACTCTTT.

The rearrangement joins TRGV4 to TRGJ1 or TRGJ2. The CDR3 runs 13 residues. V was pared by 2 bases and J by 4 bases, with 5 bases of the junction left unmatched. Per germline, CDR1 EGSTGY and CDR2 YDSYTSSV. The CDR3 reads CATWDEGYYKKLF. The DNA of the CDR3 is TGTGCCACCTGGGATGAAGGGTATTATAAGAAACTCTTT.

The chain couples TRGV8 to TRGJ1 or TRGJ2. The CDR3 runs to 11 residues. Looked up from germline, CDR1 is VENAVY and CDR2 is YDSYNSRV. The V segment lost 4 bases and the J segment 16 bases; nucleotides outside the gene matches: 13. The CDR3 region is CATWDHVNVLF. CDR3 coding DNA: TGTGCCACCTGGGACCACGTCAATGTTCTCTTT.

This chain joins TRGV9 and TRGJ1 or TRGJ2. V dropped 6 bases and J dropped 5; count of bases not matched to a gene: 7. CDR1 is GITISATS, CDR2 ISYDGTV, per germline (reference sequence). This CDR3 region has 12 residues. The CDR3: CALWNYNYKKLF. CDR3 in DNA: TGTGCCTTGTGGAATTATAATTATAAGAAACTCTTT.

This clone was observed a handful of times. The chain carries TRGV2 and TRGJ1 or TRGJ2. This CDR3 region has 12 residues. Germline V CDR1 and CDR2: EGSNGY, YDSYNSKV. V gave up 0 bases and J gave up 9 bases; unmatched junction bases: 5. DNA of the CDR3: TGTGCCACCTGGGACGGGCCACGTAAGAAACTCTTT. Protein sequence: CATWDGPRKKLF.

As to this clone: One end of the junction varies from germline; a read error may be responsible. Other DNA sequences of this sample code for an identical CDR3. V and J are TRGV3 and TRGJ1 or TRGJ2. The germline V gene has CDR1 VTNTFY and CDR2 YDVSTARD (reference sequence). The CDR3 has 13 amino acids. CDR3 protein: CATWTWYANKKLF. CDR3 nucleotide sequence: TGCGCCACCTGGACCTGGTATGCTAATAAGAAACTCTTT.

In this sample, this clone is medium-sized. Within the sample, other DNA sequences also encode this same CDR3. The rearrangement uses TRGV9 and TRGJ1 or TRGJ2. The germline gives CDR1 GITISATS, CDR2 ISYDGTV (reference sequence). V was pared by 0 bases and J by 7 bases, with 3 bases of the junction left unmatched. This CDR3 has 12 residues. CDR3 coding DNA: TGTGCCTTGTGGGAGGTGCGGTATAAGAAACTCTTT. Residues: CALWEVRYKKLF.

This clone is deemed large. The identical CDR3 is also encoded by other nucleotide sequences in the sample. The chain recombines TRGV8 with TRGJP2. V lost 1 base to trimming and J lost 4 bases; unmatched junction nucleotides: 0. The CDR3 sequence is 13 residues long. CDR1 VENAVY and CDR2 YDSYNSRV come from the germline V gene. CDR3 coding DNA: TGTGCCACCTGGGATAGTAGTGATTGGATCAAGACGTTT. Its protein is CATWDSSDWIKTF.

This clone appeared a few times. The sample has other DNA sequences that encode this CDR3 too. The rearrangement uses TRGV9 and TRGJ1 or TRGJ2. CDR3 size: 14 residues. Per the germline V gene, CDR1 is GITISATS and CDR2 is ISYDGTV (reference sequence). The trim removed 0 bases at V and 4 bases at J, leaving 6 bases unmatched. The CDR3 nucleotides read TGTGCCTTGTGGGAGGTGCCGGGGTATTATAAGAAACTCTTT. This translates into CALWEVPGYYKKLF.

This clone was observed a single time. This rearrangement joins TRGV9 to TRGJ1 or TRGJ2. CDR3 length: 13 residues. Germline V gives CDR1 GITISATS, CDR2 ISYDGTV (reference sequence). Trimming at V came to 2 bases and at J to 4 bases, leaving 5 bases not matched to a gene. The CDR3 DNA is TGTGCCTTGTGGGAGGCCTGCTATTATAAGAAACTCTTT. Residues: CALWEACYYKKLF.

This clone was picked up a small number of times. The same CDR3 is also encoded by other DNA sequences in this sample. The chain recombines TRGV9 with TRGJ1 or TRGJ2. CDR1 and CDR2 from the germline V gene are GITISATS and ISYDGTV (reference sequence). The trim removed 1 base at V and 3 bases at J, leaving 3 bases unmatched. This CDR3 is 13 amino acids long. The CDR3 here is CALWEVCYYKKLF. CDR3 bases: TGTGCCTTGTGGGAGGTCTGTTATTATAAGAAACTCTTT.